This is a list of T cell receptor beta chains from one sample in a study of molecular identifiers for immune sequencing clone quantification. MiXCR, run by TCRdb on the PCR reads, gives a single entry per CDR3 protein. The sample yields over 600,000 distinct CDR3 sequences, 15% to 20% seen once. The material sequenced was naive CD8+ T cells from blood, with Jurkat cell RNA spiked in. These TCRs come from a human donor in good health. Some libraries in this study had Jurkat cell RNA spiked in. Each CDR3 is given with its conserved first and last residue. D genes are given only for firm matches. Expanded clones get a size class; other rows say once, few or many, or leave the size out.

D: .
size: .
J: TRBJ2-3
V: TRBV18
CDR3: CASSPRGYSTDTQYF
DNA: TGTGCCAGCTCACCCCGGGGGTACAGCACAGATACGCAGTATTTT

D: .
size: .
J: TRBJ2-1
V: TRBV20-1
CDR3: CSASDPDFGDSYNEQFF
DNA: TGCAGTGCTTCAGACCCAGATTTTGGTGACTCCTACAATGAGCAGTTCTTC

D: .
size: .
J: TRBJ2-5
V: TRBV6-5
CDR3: CASSYGGTAQETQCF
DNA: TGTGCCAGCAGTTACGGGGGGACAGCCCAAGAGACCCAGTGCTTC

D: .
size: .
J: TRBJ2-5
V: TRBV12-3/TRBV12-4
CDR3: CASSLTGWETQYF
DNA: TGTGCCAGCAGCCTTACAGGTTGGGAGACCCAGTACTTC

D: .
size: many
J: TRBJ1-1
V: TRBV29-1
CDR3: CSVEISSGEDGAFF
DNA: TGCAGCGTTGAAATTTCGTCAGGGGAAGATGGAGCTTTCTTT

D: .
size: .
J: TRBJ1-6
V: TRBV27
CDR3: CASSWTVPNSSPLHF
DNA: TGTGCCAGCAGTTGGACAGTTCCGAATAGTTCACCCCTCCACTTT

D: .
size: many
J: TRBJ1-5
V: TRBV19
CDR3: CASSRDARSNQPQHF
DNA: TGTGCCAGTAGCCGGGACGCTCGAAGCAATCAGCCCCAGCATTTT

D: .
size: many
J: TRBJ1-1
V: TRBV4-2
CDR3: CASSRGEAGFAEAFF
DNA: TGTGCCAGCAGCCGCGGGGAGGCAGGGTTTGCTGAAGCTTTCTTT

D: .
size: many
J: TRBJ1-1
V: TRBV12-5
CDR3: CASAPLVTEAFF
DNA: TGTGCTAGTGCCCCATTGGTCACTGAAGCTTTCTTT

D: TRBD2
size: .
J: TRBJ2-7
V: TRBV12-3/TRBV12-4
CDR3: CASRLRLASYEQYF
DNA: TGTGCCAGCAGGTTGAGACTAGCCTCCTACGAGCAGTACTTC

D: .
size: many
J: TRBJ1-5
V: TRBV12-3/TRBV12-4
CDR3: CASSFRGENQPQHF
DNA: TGTGCCAGCAGTTTTCGAGGGGAGAATCAGCCCCAGCATTTT

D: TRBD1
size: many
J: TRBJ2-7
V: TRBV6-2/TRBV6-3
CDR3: CASSRGGFYEQYF
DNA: TGTGCCAGCAGCCGAGGGGGCTTTTACGAGCAGTACTTC

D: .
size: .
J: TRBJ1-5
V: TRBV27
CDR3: CASSLAPLSSQPQHF
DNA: TGTGCCAGCAGTTTAGCCCCCTTGAGCAGTCAGCCCCAGCATTTT

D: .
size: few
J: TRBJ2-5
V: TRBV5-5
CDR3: CASSWGAALGFAETQYF
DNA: TGTGCCAGCAGCTGGGGGGCGGCCCTCGGTTTTGCGGAGACCCAGTACTTC

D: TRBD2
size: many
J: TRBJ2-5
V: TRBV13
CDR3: CASSLGTTPQETQYF
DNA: TGTGCCAGCAGCCTCGGGACTACCCCACAAGAGACCCAGTACTTC

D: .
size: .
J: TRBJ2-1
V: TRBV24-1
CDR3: CATSDGGITGVGDEQFF
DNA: TGTGCCACCAGTGATGGGGGGATAACAGGGGTGGGGGATGAGCAGTTCTTC

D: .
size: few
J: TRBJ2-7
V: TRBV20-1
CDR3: CSARDLDNPYEQYF
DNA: TGCAGTGCTAGAGATCTGGACAACCCCTACGAGCAGTACTTC

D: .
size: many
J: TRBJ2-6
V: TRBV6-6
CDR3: CASSFISGANVLTF
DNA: TGTGCCAGCAGTTTCATTTCTGGGGCCAACGTCCTGACTTTC

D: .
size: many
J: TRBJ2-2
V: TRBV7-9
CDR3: CASSLVADTGELFF
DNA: TGTGCCAGCAGCTTAGTCGCGGACACCGGGGAGCTGTTTTTT

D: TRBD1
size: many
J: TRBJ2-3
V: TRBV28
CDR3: CASSGQGVVVSTDTQYF
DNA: TGTGCCAGCAGTGGACAGGGGGTGGTCGTAAGCACAGATACGCAGTATTTT

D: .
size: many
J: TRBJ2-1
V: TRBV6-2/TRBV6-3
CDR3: CASSYSGRVYNEQFF
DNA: TGTGCCAGCAGTTACTCAGGGCGGGTTTACAATGAGCAGTTCTTC

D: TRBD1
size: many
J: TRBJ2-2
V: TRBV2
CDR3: CASSHPRDRANTGELFF
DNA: TGTGCCAGCAGTCACCCCCGCGACAGGGCCAACACCGGGGAGCTGTTTTTT

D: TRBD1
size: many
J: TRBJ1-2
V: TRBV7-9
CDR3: CASSTDRERTGYTF
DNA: TGTGCCAGCAGCACAGACAGGGAAAGGACTGGCTACACCTTC

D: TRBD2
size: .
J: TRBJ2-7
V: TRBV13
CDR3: CASSSYSRGAGASYEQYF
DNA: TGTGCCAGCAGCTCATACTCCCGGGGAGCGGGGGCTAGCTACGAGCAGTACTTC

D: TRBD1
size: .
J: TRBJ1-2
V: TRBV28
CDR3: CASSLYPPGGDGDGYTF
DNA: TGTGCCAGCAGTTTATATCCCCCAGGGGGCGATGGGGATGGCTACACCTTC

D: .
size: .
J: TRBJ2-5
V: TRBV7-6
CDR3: CASSLDIGRATGETQYF
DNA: TGTGCCAGCAGCTTAGATATCGGCAGGGCTACGGGGGAGACCCAGTACTTC

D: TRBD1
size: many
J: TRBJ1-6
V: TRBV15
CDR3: CATSRDRGVGSPLHF
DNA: TGTGCCACCAGCCGGGACAGGGGAGTCGGATCACCCCTCCACTTT

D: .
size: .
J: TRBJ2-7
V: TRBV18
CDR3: CASLEGLSYEQYF
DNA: TGTGCCAGCTTGGAGGGCCTGTCCTACGAGCAGTACTTC

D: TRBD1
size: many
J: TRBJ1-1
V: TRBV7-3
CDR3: CASSLPQQGPHTEAFF
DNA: TGTGCCAGCAGCTTACCTCAACAGGGGCCGCACACTGAAGCTTTCTTT

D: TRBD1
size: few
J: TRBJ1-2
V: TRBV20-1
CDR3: CSAPTGGAGYTF
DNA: TGCAGTGCCCCGACAGGGGGCGCGGGCTACACCTTC

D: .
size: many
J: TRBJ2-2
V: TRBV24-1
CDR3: CATSALRTGELFF
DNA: TGTGCCACCAGCGCCCTACGCACCGGGGAGCTGTTTTTT

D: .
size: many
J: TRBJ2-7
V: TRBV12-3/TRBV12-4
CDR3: CASSPNELEQYF
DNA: TGTGCCAGCAGCCCGAACGAGCTCGAGCAGTACTTC

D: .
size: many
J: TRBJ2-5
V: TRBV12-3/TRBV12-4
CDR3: CASRPPGNQETQYF
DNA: TGTGCCAGCAGACCGCCGGGGAACCAAGAGACCCAGTACTTC

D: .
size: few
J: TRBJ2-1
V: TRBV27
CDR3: CASSLLSFSYNEQFF
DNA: TGTGCCAGCAGTTTACTCAGCTTCTCCTACAATGAGCAGTTCTTC

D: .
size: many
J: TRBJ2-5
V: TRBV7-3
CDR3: CASSLIGGPEEETQYF
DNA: TGTGCCAGCAGCTTAATAGGTGGACCCGAGGAAGAGACCCAGTACTTC

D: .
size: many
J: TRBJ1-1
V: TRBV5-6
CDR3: CASSHPYRPEAFF
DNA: TGTGCCAGCAGCCACCCTTATAGACCCGAAGCTTTCTTT

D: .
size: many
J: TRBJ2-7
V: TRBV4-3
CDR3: CASSQDLVGASYEQYF
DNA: TGCGCCAGCAGCCAAGATTTGGTGGGGGCCTCCTACGAGCAGTACTTC

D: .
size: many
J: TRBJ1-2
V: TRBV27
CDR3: CASSLISGLPSNYGYTF
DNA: TGTGCCAGCAGTTTAATCTCTGGGCTCCCCTCTAACTATGGCTACACCTTC

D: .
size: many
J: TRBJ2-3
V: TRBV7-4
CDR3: CASSPERNPWTDTQYF
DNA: TGTGCCAGCAGCCCCGAGCGCAATCCCTGGACAGATACGCAGTATTTT

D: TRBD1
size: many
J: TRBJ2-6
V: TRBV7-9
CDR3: CASSSPDRGSGANVLTF
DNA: TGTGCCAGCAGCTCCCCCGACAGGGGCTCTGGGGCCAACGTCCTGACTTTC

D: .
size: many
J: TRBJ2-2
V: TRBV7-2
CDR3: CASSRAVRENTGELFF
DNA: TGTGCCAGCAGCCGCGCCGTGCGGGAGAACACCGGGGAGCTGTTTTTT

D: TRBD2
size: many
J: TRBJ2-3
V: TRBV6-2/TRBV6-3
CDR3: CASSYASGRTSTDTQYF
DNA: TGTGCCAGCAGTTACGCTAGCGGGAGGACTAGCACAGATACGCAGTATTTT

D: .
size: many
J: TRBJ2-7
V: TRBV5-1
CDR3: CASNDRDSSYEQYF
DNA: TGCGCCAGCAATGACAGGGACTCCTCCTACGAGCAGTACTTC

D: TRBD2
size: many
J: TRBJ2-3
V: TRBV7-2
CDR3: CASRLGLAGGPDTQYF
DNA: TGTGCCAGCAGATTGGGACTAGCGGGGGGCCCAGATACGCAGTATTTT

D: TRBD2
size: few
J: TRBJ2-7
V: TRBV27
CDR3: CASSLWAGGPRGEQYF
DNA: TGTGCCAGCAGTTTATGGGCGGGAGGGCCGCGAGGCGAGCAGTACTTC

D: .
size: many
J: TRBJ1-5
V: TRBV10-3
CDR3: CAISEGPGHLNQPQHF
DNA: TGTGCCATCAGTGAGGGCCCGGGACATTTAAATCAGCCCCAGCATTTT

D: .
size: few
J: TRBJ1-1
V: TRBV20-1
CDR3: CSARRRDNPNTEAFF
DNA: TGCAGTGCTAGACGCCGGGACAACCCGAACACTGAAGCTTTCTTT

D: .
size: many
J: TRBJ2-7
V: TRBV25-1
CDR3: CASTVSYEQYF
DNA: TGTGCCAGCACGGTAAGCTACGAGCAGTACTTC